A selection of T cell receptor beta chains follows, all from one sample in a study of T cells in tumors and immune-related adverse events. TCRdb's copy holds only in-frame clones and misses some; the assay was immunoSEQ multiplex PCR. The sample carries under 10,000 clones, roughly 92% recorded once. The sample in question was lymph node tissue, obtained from a patient treated with anti-PD-1 therapy. The receptors come from a female donor with metastatic renal cell carcinoma. The CDR3 runs from the conserved cysteine through the conserved F or W. A D gene is named only where the DNA matches it firmly. Part of the rows lack a size; the others show once, few, many or a class for expanded clones.

-	TRBV30	TRBJ1-4	-	TGTGCCTGGAACCTGGACCCAGCGAAAAAACTGTTTTTT	CAWNLDPAKKLFF
-	TRBV19	TRBJ2-6	-	TGTGCCAGTAGTCGAACCCTTGGGGGCACTGGGGCCAACGTCCTGACTTTC	CASSRTLGGTGANVLTF
-	TRBV2	TRBJ2-1	-	TGTGCCAGCAGTTGGCGGACCGGTGAGCAGTTCTTC	CASSWRTGEQFF
-	TRBV19	TRBJ1-1	-	TGTGCCAACTGCGGGACAGAAGCTTTCTTT	CANCGTEAFF
TRBD1	TRBV27	TRBJ2-4	-	TGTGCCAGCAGAAGACAGGGCCAAAACATTCAGTACTTC	CASRRQGQNIQYF
-	TRBV27	TRBJ2-7	-	TGTGCCAGCAGCGAAAGAAGGGGGGGCGAGCAGTACTTC	CASSERRGGEQYF
-	TRBV2	TRBJ2-2	few	TGTGCCAGCAAATCGGCCGGGGAGCTGTTTTTT	CASKSAGELFF
TRBD2	TRBV7-9	TRBJ2-7	-	TGTGCCAGCAGCTTCGGGGGGGGCTCCTACGAGCAGTACTTC	CASSFGGGSYEQYF
-	TRBV4-1	TRBJ1-2	-	TGCGCCAGCAGCCAAGTTTTTGGTGACAGCAACTATGGCTACACCTTC	CASSQVFGDSNYGYTF
-	TRBV28	TRBJ1-3	-	TGTGCCACAAACCGGGACATGGATGAAAACACCATATATTTT	CATNRDMDENTIYF
-	TRBV10-2	TRBJ2-2	-	TGCGCCAGCAGTGCCCCACAAGGGTTGCGGGACACCGGGGAGCTGTTTTTT	CASSAPQGLRDTGELFF
-	TRBV6-1	TRBJ1-5	-	TGTGCCAGCAGTGAAACGTCTCAGCCCCAGCATTTT	CASSETSQPQHF
-	TRBV6-5	TRBJ2-5	-	TGTGCCAGCAGTTACAGTTCGGGCTTCGGGGCCCAGTACTTC	CASSYSSGFGAQYF
-	TRBV7-6	TRBJ1-5	-	TGTGCCAGCAGCTTAGACCAGGGATTTAATCAGCCCCAGCATTTT	CASSLDQGFNQPQHF
TRBD2	TRBV28	TRBJ2-3	-	TGTGCCAGCAGCGGGACTAGCGGGATTGGAACGCAGTATTTT	CASSGTSGIGTQYF